This TCR beta chain was profiled in a study of blood T cell repertoires in COVID-19. Study-wide background: Acute and convalescent COVID-19 specimens originated in the United States, Italy and Spain.

Across about two dozen US areas, participants ranged in age from 18 to 89 years. Membership in each cohort depended on participant-reported clinical history. The data were produced by immunoSEQ multiplex PCR, yet TCRdb's version contains in-frame clones alone and is incomplete. The sample comprises fewer than 500,000 clones, 80% to 90% of which are singletons, and around 1.1% rests with the top ten. The sequence derives from a man aged 25 to 40 who had recovered from COVID-19. The sequenced material came from PBMCs or T cells enriched from blood (not recorded which).

The CDR3 loop reads CASSLGQANYGYTF. CDR3 in DNA: TGTGCCAGCAGCCTGGGACAGGCTAACTATGGCTACACCTTC. The chain recombines TRBV5-6 with TRBJ1-2, with 8 bases that match TRBD1. V was clipped by 4 bases and J by 0 bases; unmatched bases: 2. CDR1 is SGHDT, CDR2 YYEEEE, per germline. The CDR3 is 14 amino acids.